A selection of T cell receptor beta chains follows, all from one sample in a study of blood T cell repertoires in COVID-19. TCRdb's table, derived via immunoSEQ multiplex PCR, lists solely in-frame clones and lacks some. The data show roughly 24,000 clones, with roughly 83% seen just once and around 48% held by the top ten. The sequencing sample was made of peripheral blood. These receptors came from a man between 65 and 85 years old with acute or convalescent COVID-19. CDR3s include the opening cysteine and the closing phenylalanine or tryptophan. The D gene is left open where the match is weak. Some rows have no size entry. The others give once, few or many, or a class for an expanded clone.

J | D | length | V | size | CDR3 | DNA
TRBJ2-1 | . | 16 | TRBV19 | few | CASTPLGQYPQNEQFF | TGTGCCAGTACCCCTCTCGGACAGTACCCACAGAATGAGCAGTTCTTC
TRBJ1-5 | TRBD1 | 15 | TRBV28 | . | CASAPRQGGNQPQHF | TGTGCCAGCGCCCCGAGACAGGGGGGCAATCAGCCCCAGCATTTT
TRBJ1-2 | . | 12 | TRBV7-9 | . | CASSSREDGYTF | TGTGCCAGCAGCTCTCGGGAGGATGGCTACACCTTC
TRBJ1-2 | . | 13 | TRBV5-1 | . | CASSLEGEGGYTF | TGCGCCAGCAGCTTGGAGGGGGAGGGTGGCTACACCTTC
TRBJ1-4 | . | 14 | TRBV28 | once | CASSLGAVLGKLFF | TGTGCCAGCAGTTTAGGGGCGGTTTTGGGAAAACTGTTTTTT
TRBJ1-5 | . | 14 | TRBV7-6 | once | CASSVQGFPQPQHF | TGTGCCAGCAGCGTGCAGGGGTTCCCTCAGCCCCAGCATTTT
TRBJ1-1 | . | 13 | TRBV29-1 | . | CSVAGTPNTEAFF | TGCAGCGTTGCCGGGACACCGAACACTGAAGCTTTCTTT
TRBJ2-7 | TRBD1 | 14 | TRBV29-1 | . | CSVTDRGHSYEQYF | TGCAGCGTGACTGACAGGGGGCATTCCTACGAGCAGTACTTC
TRBJ2-2 | . | 17 | TRBV4-3 | once | CASSRLTAGFATGELFF | TGCGCCAGCAGCCGCCTTACTGCAGGGTTTGCGACCGGGGAGCTGTTTTTT
TRBJ1-2 | TRBD1 | 14 | TRBV19 | . | CASSIGQARYGYTF | TGTGCCAGTAGTATTGGACAGGCTCGCTATGGCTACACCTTC
TRBJ1-3 | . | 14 | TRBV19 | . | CASSWATSGNTIYF | TGTGCCAGTAGTTGGGCAACCTCTGGAAACACCATATATTTT
TRBJ2-5 | TRBD1 | 15 | TRBV5-4 | . | CASSMTGTGEETQYF | TGTGCCAGCAGCATGACCGGGACAGGAGAAGAGACCCAGTACTTC
TRBJ2-7 | TRBD1 | 14 | TRBV5-8 | once | CASSLVQGAREQYF | TGTGCCAGCAGCTTGGTACAGGGGGCGCGTGAGCAGTACTTC